Sequencing of this TCR beta chain was carried out in a study of blood T cell repertoires in COVID-19. Study details: The origin of the acute and convalescent COVID-19 samples was the United States, Italy and Spain. PBMCs, B-cell-depleted T cells, or T cells were the source of the cDNA or gDNA that made up the material.

V shed 0 bases, J shed 1 base, and the junction held 7 bases outside the gene matches. Germline V CDR1 and CDR2: LGHNA, YSLEER. CDR3 size: 19 residues. In the study's own analysis: Quantification of nucleated cells was approximated via reference gene primer amplification. Sequencing was performed with immunoSEQ multiplex PCR; in TCRdb, only in-frame clones are kept and a portion is missing. V, J and clone size reflect that table, while D and trimming were determined from the DNA. The repertoire holds 20,000 to 25,000 clones, with approximately 80% as singletons. Sequencing was performed on peripheral blood. This TCR derives from a man aged 80 or over with active or convalescent COVID-19. The chain joins TRBV4-3 to TRBJ2-4; 12 bases are a match to TRBD1. The CDR3 DNA follows: TGCGCCAGCAGCCAAGAGGGGGGGACAGGGGGCGCGGCCAAAAACATTCAGTACTTC. Amino acid sequence: CASSQEGGTGGAAKNIQYF.